This TCR beta chain is from a study of cytomegalovirus exposure and HLA in healthy donors. Notes on the study in general: Later analysis revealed greater clonal expansion in HLA-associated TCR beta chains than in equally common others. High specificity and sensitivity for cytomegalovirus status were reported for the classifier. Altogether, 150 to 200 TCR beta chains were recorded as cytomegalovirus-associated. In vitro, a few CMV-associated chains proved specific for CMV antigens.

The primer mix had 60 Vbeta and 13 Jbeta primers. Assay: immunoSEQ multiplex PCR; the TCRdb copy retains only in-frame clones and omits some. The table records more than 75,000 clones, 84% of them present only once. With regard to this clone: Its matching antigen is unknown.

This TCR was recovered from a woman aged 18-29 years in good health and CMV-seropositive. The specimen was PBMCs.

The CDR3 bases are TGTGCCAGCAGTGATTTGGGAACTAGCGGAAGCTCCTACAATGAGCAGTTCTTC. Amino acids: CASSDLGTSGSSYNEQFF. The chain couples TRBV25-1 to TRBJ2-1, with 8 positions matching TRBD2. V lost 3 bases and J lost 0; bases outside the gene matches: 10. The CDR3 contains 18 residues. The germline gives CDR1 MGHDK, CDR2 SYGVNS. Variable domain in full (rest from reference TRBV25-1 and TRBJ2-1): EADIYQTPRYLVIGTGKKITLECSQTMGHDKMYWYQQDPGMELHLIHYSYGVNSTEKGDLSSESTVSRIRTEHFPLTLESARPSHTSQYLCASSDLGTSGSSYNEQFFGPGTRLTVL.